Here is one T cell receptor beta chain with its context. The clone's antigen remains unknown. Base-call qualities are not available, and no considerably larger clone is one nucleotide away. To prepare the library, the immunoSEQ multiplex PCR assay was applied. The original pipeline was this. A statistical classification framework was built to diagnose cytomegalovirus status from the catalog of TCR beta chain sequences. TCRdb limited this immuneACCESS table to in-frame rearrangements with V and J called. A share of clones is missing; checked studies link under half to unresolved V genes, and the rest is unexplained. V, J and clone size reflect that table, while D and trimming were determined from the DNA. The sample profile shows some 100,000 clones; 86% of them were found once. Roughly 5.3% of the sample is taken by the ten largest. Separate from the roughly 700-subject first cohort, the validation cohort of roughly 130 subjects was the group to which the donors belonged.

The data were obtained in a study of cytomegalovirus exposure and HLA in healthy donors (dated by TCRdb to about 2017). With regard to the full study: According to a later analysis, the 120 or so validation repertoires were produced on the same platform as the 666 repertoires of the first cohort. The study was designed to test whether signatures of past pathogen exposure could be identified by cataloging public T cell receptors. Besides the first cohort of hundreds of subjects, a separate validation cohort made up of over a hundred different subjects was used. To predict cytomegalovirus infection status, the study combined high-throughput TCR immunosequencing, statistical association of individual TCRs with disease status, and machine learning. What the study reported, not specific to this receptor: Cytomegalovirus status was reported to be diagnosed by the classifier with high specificity and sensitivity in both the original and validation cohorts. According to the authors, the approach could potentially be generalized to other disease states and immunological phenotypes. In the study, 150 to 200 TCR beta chains were listed as associated with cytomegalovirus. Three of the identified cytomegalovirus-associated TCR beta chains were confirmed in vitro to be specific for cytomegalovirus antigens. Across donors, most TCR sequences were observed very rarely, whereas some public TCRs were present in many individuals. Of the cluster scores, roughly 95% were above 0 in a later analysis, which found that TCRs clustered in the first cohort also tended to co-occur in the 95 to 150 validation repertoires. A later analysis lacked HLA typing for the validation cohort, so it scored co-occurrence in that cohort across all 110 or so repertoires.

The junction shows trimming of 6 bases on V and 6 bases on J, plus 9 bases between the germline ends. From the cysteine up to the phenylalanine, the CDR3 has a length of 12 residues. Solely the CDR3 DNA is kept, with 36 bases framed from the first base. The germline V gene (reference sequence) gives CDR1 as WNHNN and CDR2 as SYGVQD. The sequence came from a man between 18 and 29 years old in good health and CMV-seronegative. The chain employs TRBV10-1 and TRBJ1-5, with the D gene not clear enough to name. The sample comprised PBMCs. The CDR3 region reads CASRRLPQPQHF. The sequence in DNA is TGCGCCAGCAGGCGACTCCCTCAGCCCCAGCATTTT.